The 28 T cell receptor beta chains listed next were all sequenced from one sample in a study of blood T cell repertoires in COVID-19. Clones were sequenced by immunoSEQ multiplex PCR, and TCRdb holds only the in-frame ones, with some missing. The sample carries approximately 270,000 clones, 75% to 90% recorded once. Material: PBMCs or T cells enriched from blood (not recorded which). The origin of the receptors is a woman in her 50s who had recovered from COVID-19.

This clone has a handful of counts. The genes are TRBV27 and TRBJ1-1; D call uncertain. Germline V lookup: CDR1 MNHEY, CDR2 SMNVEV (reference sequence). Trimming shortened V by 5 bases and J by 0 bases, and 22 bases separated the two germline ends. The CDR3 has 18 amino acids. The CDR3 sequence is CASSPALGRNVMNTEAFF. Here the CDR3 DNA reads TGTGCCAGCAGTCCGGCGCTGGGCCGTAACGTCATGAACACTGAAGCTTTCTTT.

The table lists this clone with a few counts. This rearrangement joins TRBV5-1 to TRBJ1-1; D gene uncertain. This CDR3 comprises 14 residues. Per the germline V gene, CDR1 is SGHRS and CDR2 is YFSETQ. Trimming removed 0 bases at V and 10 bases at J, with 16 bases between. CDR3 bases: TGCGCCAGCAGCTTGGAGGCAGGAATCGCTCGAGCTTTCTTT. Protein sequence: CASSLEAGIARAFF.

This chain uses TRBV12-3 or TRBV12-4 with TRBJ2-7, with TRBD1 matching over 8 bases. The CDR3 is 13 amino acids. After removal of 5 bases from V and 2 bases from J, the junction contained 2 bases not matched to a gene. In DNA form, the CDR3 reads TGTGCCAGCAGTGGGGACAGGCCCTACGAGCAGTACTTC. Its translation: CASSGDRPYEQYF.

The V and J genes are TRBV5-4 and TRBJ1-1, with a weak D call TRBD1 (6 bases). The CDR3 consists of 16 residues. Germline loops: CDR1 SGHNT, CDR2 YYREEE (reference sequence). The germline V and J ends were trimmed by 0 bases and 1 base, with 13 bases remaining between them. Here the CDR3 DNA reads TGTGCCAGCAGCTTGGGAGGGGGGGGCCAGAACACTGAAGCTTTCTTT. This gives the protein CASSLGGGGQNTEAFF. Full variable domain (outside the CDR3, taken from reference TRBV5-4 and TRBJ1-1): ETGVTQSPTHLIKTRGQQVTLRCSSQSGHNTVSWYQQALGQGPQFIFQYYREEENGRGNFPPRFSGLQFPNYSSELNVNALELDDSALYLCASSLGGGGQNTEAFFGQGTRLTVV.

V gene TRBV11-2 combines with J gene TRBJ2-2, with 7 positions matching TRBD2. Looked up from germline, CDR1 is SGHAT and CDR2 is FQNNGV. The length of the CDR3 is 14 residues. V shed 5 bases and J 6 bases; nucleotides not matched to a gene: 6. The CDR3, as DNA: TGTGCCAGCAGCCCCGCGGGGAGGGCCGGGGAGCTGTTTTTT. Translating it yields CASSPAGRAGELFF.

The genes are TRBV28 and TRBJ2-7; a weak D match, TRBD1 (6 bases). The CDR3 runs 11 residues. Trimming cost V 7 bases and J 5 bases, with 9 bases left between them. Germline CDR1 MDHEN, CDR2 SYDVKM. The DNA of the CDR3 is TGTGCCAGCATCAGGGGTCACGAGCAGTACTTC. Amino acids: CASIRGHEQYF.

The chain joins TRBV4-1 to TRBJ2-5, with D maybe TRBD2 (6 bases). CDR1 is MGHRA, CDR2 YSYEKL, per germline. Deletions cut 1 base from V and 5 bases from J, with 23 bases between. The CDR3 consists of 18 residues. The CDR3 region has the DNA TGCGCCAGCAGCCAAGGGAGGGAATTCATTTGGGGTCGGGAGACCCAGTACTTC. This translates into CASSQGREFIWGRETQYF.

The CDR3, as DNA: TGCAGCGCTGACAGGGGGCGGGAGACCCAGTACTTC. Protein sequence: CSADRGRETQYF. The genes are TRBV29-1 and TRBJ2-5; TRBD1 matches at 10 bases. The CDR3 has 12 residues. Germline-derived CDR1 and CDR2 are SQVTM and ANQGSEA. V lost 7 bases, J lost 5 bases, and 4 bases stayed unmatched. Complete variable domain (other parts from reference TRBV29-1 and TRBJ2-5): SAVISQKPSRDICQRGTSLTIQCQVDSQVTMMFWYRQQPGQSLTLIATANQGSEATYESGFVIDKFPISRPNLTFSTLTVSNMSPEDSSIYLCSADRGRETQYFGPGTRLLVL.

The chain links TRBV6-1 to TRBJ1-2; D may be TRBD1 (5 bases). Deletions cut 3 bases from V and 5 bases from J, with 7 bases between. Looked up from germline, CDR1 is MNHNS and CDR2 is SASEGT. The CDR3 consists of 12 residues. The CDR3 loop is CASSDRGYGYTF. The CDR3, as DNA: TGTGCCAGCAGTGATAGGGGTTATGGCTACACCTTC.

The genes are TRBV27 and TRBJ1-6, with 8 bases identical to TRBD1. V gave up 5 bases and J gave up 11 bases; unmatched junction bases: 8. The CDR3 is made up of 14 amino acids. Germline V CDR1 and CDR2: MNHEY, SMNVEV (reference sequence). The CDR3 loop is CASSQGQVVPPLHF. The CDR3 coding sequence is TGTGCCAGCAGTCAGGGACAGGTGGTGCCACCCCTCCACTTT.

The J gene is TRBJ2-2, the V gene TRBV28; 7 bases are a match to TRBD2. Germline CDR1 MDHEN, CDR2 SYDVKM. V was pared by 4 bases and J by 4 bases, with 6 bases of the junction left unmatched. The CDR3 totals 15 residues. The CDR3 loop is CASSSTSVGTGELFF. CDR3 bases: TGTGCCAGCAGTTCCACTAGCGTCGGCACCGGGGAGCTGTTTTTT.

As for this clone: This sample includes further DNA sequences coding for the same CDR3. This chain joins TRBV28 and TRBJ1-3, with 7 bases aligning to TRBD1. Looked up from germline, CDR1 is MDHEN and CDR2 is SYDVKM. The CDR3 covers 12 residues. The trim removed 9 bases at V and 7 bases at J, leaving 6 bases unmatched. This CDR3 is CASSLRGNTIYF. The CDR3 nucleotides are TGTGCCAGTTCCCTCAGGGGGAACACCATATATTTT. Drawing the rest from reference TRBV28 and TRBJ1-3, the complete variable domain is DVKVTQSSRYLVKRTGEKVFLECVQDMDHENMFWYRQDPGLGLRLIYFSYDVKMKEKGDIPEGYSVSREKKERFSLILESASTNQTSMYLCASSLRGNTIYFGEGSWLTVV.

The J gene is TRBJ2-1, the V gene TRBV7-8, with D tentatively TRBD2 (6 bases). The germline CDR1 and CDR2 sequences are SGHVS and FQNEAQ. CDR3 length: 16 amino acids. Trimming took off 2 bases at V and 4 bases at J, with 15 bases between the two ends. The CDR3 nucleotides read TGTGCCAGCAGCTTACTACCCGGGAGCCAATACAATGAGCAGTTCTTC. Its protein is CASSLLPGSQYNEQFF.

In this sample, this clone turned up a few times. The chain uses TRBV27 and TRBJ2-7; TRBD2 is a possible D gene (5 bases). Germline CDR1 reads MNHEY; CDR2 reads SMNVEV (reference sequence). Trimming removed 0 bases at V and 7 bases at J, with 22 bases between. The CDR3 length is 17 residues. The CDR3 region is CASSLSRQRPTTREQYF. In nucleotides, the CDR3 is TGTGCCAGCAGTTTATCTCGCCAGCGTCCCACTACTAGAGAGCAGTACTTC.

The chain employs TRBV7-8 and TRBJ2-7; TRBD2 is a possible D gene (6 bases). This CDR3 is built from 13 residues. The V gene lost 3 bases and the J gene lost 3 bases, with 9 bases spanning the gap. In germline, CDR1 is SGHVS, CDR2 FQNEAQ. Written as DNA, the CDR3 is TGTGCCAGCAGCTTCGCGGGATACTACGAGCAGTACTTC. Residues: CASSFAGYYEQYF.

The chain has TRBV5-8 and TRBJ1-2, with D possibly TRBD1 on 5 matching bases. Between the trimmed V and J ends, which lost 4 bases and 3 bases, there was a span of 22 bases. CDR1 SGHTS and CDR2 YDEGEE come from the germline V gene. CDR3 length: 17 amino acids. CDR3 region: CASSRDLDGGYYYGYTF. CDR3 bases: TGTGCCAGCAGCCGGGACTTGGACGGCGGATACTACTATGGCTACACCTTC.

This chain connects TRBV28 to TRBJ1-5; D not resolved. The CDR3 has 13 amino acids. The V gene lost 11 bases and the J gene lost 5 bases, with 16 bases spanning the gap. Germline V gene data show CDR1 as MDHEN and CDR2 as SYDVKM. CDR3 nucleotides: TGTGCCTGCCAAAGGCAGGCGTATCAGCCCCAGCATTTT. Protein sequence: CACQRQAYQPQHF.

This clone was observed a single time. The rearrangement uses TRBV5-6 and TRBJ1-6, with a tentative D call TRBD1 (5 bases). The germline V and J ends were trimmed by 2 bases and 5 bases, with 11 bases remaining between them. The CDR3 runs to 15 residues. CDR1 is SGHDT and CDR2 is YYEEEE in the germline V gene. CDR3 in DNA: TGTGCCAGCAGCTTTGGCGGGACTAATAATTCACCCCTCCACTTT. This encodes CASSFGGTNNSPLHF.

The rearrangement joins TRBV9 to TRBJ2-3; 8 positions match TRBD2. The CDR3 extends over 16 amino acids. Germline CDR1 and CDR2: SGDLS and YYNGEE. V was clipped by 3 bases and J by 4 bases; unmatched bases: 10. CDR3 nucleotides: TGTGCCAGCAGCGGGGCAGCGGGAGAGCGGGCAGATACGCAGTATTTT. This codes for CASSGAAGERADTQYF.

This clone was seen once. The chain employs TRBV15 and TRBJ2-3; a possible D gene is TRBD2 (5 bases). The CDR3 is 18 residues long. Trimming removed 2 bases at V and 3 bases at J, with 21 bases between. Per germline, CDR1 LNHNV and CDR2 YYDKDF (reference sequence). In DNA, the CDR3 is TGTGCCACCAGCAGACCTCCCCGGGCTGAGGGTAGGACAGATACGCAGTATTTT. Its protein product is CATSRPPRAEGRTDTQYF.

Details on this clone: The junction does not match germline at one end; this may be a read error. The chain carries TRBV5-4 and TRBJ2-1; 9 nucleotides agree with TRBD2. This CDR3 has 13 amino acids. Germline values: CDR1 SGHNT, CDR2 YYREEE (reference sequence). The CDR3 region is CASSLDSLAGIVF. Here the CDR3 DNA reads TGTGCCAGCAGCTTGGACTCTCTAGCGGGGATAGTCTTC.

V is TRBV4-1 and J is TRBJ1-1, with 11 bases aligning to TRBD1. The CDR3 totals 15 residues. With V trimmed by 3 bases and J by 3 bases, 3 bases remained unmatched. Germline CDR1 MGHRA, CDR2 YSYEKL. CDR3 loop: CASSHPGQGDTEAFF. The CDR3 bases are TGCGCCAGCAGCCATCCGGGACAGGGGGACACTGAAGCTTTCTTT.

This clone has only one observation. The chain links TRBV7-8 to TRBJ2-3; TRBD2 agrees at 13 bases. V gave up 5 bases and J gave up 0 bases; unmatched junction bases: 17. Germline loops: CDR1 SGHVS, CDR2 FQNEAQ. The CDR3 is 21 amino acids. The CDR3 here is CASSPEMPTSGRATSTDTQYF. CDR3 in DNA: TGTGCCAGCAGCCCAGAGATGCCTACTAGCGGGAGGGCGACTAGCACAGATACGCAGTATTTT.

The CDR3 DNA is TGTGCCAGCACCCCCGGGGAAACCTACGAGCAGTACTTC. Residues: CASTPGETYEQYF. V is TRBV7-9 and J is TRBJ2-7; D might be TRBD2 (5 bases). CDR3 length: 13 amino acids. The germline gives CDR1 SEHNR, CDR2 FQNEAQ (reference sequence). V gave up 7 bases and J gave up 2 bases, with 12 bases separating them.

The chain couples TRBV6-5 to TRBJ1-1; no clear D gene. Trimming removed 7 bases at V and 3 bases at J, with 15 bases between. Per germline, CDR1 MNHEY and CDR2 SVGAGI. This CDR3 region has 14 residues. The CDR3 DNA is TGTGCCAGCACCCTCTCCGGGGAGCACACTGAAGCTTTCTTT. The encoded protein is CASTLSGEHTEAFF.

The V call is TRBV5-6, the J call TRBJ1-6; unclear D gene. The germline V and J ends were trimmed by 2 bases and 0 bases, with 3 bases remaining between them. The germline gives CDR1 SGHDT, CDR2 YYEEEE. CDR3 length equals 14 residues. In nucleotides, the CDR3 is TGTGCCAGCAGCTTTAGCTCCTATAATTCACCCCTCCACTTT. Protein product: CASSFSSYNSPLHF. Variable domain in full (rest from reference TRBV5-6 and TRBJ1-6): DAGVTQSPTHLIKTRGQQVTLRCSPKSGHDTVSWYQQALGQGPQFIFQYYEEEERQRGNFPDRFSGHQFPNYSSELNVNALLLGDSALYLCASSFSSYNSPLHFGNGTRLTVT.

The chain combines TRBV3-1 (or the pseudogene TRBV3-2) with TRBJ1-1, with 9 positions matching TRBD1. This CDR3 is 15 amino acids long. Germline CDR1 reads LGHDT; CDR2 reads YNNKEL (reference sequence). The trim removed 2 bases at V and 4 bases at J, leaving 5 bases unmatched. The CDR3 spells CASSQTGGISTEAFF. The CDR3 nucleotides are TGTGCCAGCAGCCAAACAGGGGGCATTTCCACTGAAGCTTTCTTT.

DNA of the CDR3: TGCAGTGCTAGTCGGGGGAAGGCAGATACGCAGTATTTT. Its protein is CSASRGKADTQYF. J is TRBJ2-3 and V is TRBV20-1; tentatively, D is TRBD2 (6 bases). The CDR3 has 13 amino acids. Looked up from germline, CDR1 is DFQATT and CDR2 is SNEGSKA (reference sequence). With 3 bases removed from V and 4 bases from J, the gap between germline ends came to 11 bases.